This T cell receptor (beta chain) was sequenced in a study of Ad26.COV2.S vaccination and SARS-CoV-2 variants. Study-wide context: Ad26.COV2.S arm of COV1001 included the donor. Ad26.COV2.S, an intramuscular injection, was given once or twice 56 days apart.

The CDR3 covers 16 residues. V shed 5 bases and J 8 bases; nucleotides not matched to a gene: 14. Germline CDR1 LGHNA, CDR2 YSLEER. Treatment described: around 19 received Ad26.COV2.S at low or high dose, single or two shots; about 5 received placebo; per-sample allocation not given. Sampling occurred on day 63 after the first vaccine or placebo injection. Expression of Wuhan-strain SARS-CoV-2 spike came from the Ad26 vector that formed the vaccine. TCRdb's table, derived via immunoSEQ multiplex PCR, lists solely in-frame clones and lacks some. The data hold 350,000 to 500,000 clones, with around 90% observed a single time.

V and J are TRBV4-3 and TRBJ1-4; 7 positions match TRBD1. The TCR originated in a person between 18 and 60 years old who received the Ad26.COV2.S COVID-19 vaccine or a placebo. Sequences were derived from peripheral blood, sampled in a trial of Ad26.COV2.S vaccine versus placebo. The CDR3, as DNA: TGCGCCAGCAGCTCACGCCAGGGGGGGGCCGTGGAAAAACTGTTTTTT. It specifies CASSSRQGGAVEKLFF.